This T cell receptor beta chain stems from a study of CXCR3-negative and CXCR3-positive naive CD8 T cells. With respect to this clonotype: Antigen specificity is unknown.

The study made its TRB cDNA libraries by 5' RACE, adding UMI labels. TCRdb re-analyzed the 5' RACE reads; it lists each CDR3 protein once, without DNA. The sample spans approximately 90,000 distinct CDR3 sequences; the ten largest clones claim 0.53%. Points from the study as a whole: Comparison of naive cells showed more hydrophobic TRB CDR3s in CXCR3-positive than in CXCR3-negative naive cells.

Sequencing was done on a sample of naive CXCR3+ CD8+ T cells from blood. The subset denotes: CD45RO-CCR7+CD27+CD95- naive CD8+ T cells expressing CXCR3 (TNR3+). The sequence came from a human donor in good health. Some clones in this sample may be carry-over from other donors' samples.

The CDR3: CASSESGTEAFF. The gene calls are TRBV28 and TRBJ1-1. CDR3 length: 12 residues. CDR1 and CDR2 (germline): MDHEN, SYDVKM.